This TCR beta chain was sequenced during a study of OX40 agonist ivuxolimab in advanced cancers. The protocol was immunoSEQ multiplex PCR, while the TCRdb copy is restricted to in-frame clones and leaves out a portion. Counted here are tens of thousands of clones, about 85% occurring once; the ten biggest clones make up 3.5% to 6%. CDR1 and CDR2 (germline): MRHNA, SNTAGT. The CDR3 is 16 residues long. The V segment lost 6 bases and the J segment 2 bases; nucleotides outside the gene matches: 10. The TCR originated in an adult with an advanced solid tumor such as melanoma, head and neck, liver or kidney cancer. Sequencing was performed on CD4+ or CD8+ T cells sorted from blood, taken in a trial of the OX40 agonist ivuxolimab. The J gene is TRBJ2-1, the V gene TRBV6-4, with TRBD2 matching over 7 bases. The CDR3 DNA reads TGTGCCAGCAGCCCGAAGACTGCGGGGGCCTACAATGAGCAGTTCTTC. It is translated as CASSPKTAGAYNEQFF.